The TCR beta chain under discussion was sequenced for a study of T cell changes during pregnancy in multiple sclerosis. Measured with immunoSEQ multiplex PCR; TCRdb has only the in-frame clones, and not every one. This table has 65,000 to 80,000 clones, approximately 92% appearing once. Germline-derived CDR1 and CDR2 are KGHSH and LQKENI. The CDR3 has 17 amino acids. With V trimmed by 5 bases and J by 6 bases, 13 bases remained unmatched. The genes are TRBV18 and TRBJ2-2; 9 bases fit TRBD2. This TCR came from a female donor with multiple sclerosis, enrolled in a pregnancy study. The specimen comprised peripheral blood, sampled in the first trimester of pregnancy. The CDR3 is CASSSKGTSWYSGELFF. In DNA form, the CDR3 reads TGTGCCAGCTCATCAAAAGGGACTAGCTGGTATTCCGGGGAGCTGTTTTTT.